The clone carrying this T cell receptor beta chain is judged large. No antigen is known for it. TRBV12-4/TRBJ1-2 clonotypes were amplified with adaptor-ligated barcode primers. Each CDR3 protein gets one entry after TCRdb re-called the multiplex PCR reads with MiXCR. The sample includes over 750 distinct CDR3 sequences, approximately 13% of them seen just once. Study results and caveats: Tumor Tregs overlapped most with tumor, then blood, naive CD4+ cells.

The sorted Tregs were CD4+CD25+CD127-/low cells. Trimming cost V 7 bases and J 5 bases, with 11 bases left between them. The CDR3 length is 12 residues. Sequenced: Tregs sorted from blood. The origin of this receptor is a female donor with breast cancer. The rearrangement joins TRBV12-3 or TRBV12-4 to TRBJ1-2, with D possibly being TRBD1 (6 bases). CDR3 sequence: CASTLQGYGYTF. The CDR3 DNA sequence: TGTGCCAGCACCCTACAGGGTTATGGCTACACCTTC.